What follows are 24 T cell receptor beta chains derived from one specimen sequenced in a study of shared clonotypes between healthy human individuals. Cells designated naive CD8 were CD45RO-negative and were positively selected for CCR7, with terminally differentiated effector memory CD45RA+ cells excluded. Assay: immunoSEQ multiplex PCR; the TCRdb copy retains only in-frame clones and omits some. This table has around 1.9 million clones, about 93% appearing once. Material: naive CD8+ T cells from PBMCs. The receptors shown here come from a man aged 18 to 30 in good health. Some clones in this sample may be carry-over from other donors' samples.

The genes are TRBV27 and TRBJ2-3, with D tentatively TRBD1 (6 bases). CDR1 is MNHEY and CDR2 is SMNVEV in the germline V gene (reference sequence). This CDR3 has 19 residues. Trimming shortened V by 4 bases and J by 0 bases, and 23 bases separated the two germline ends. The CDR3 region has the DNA TGTGCCAGCAGTTCCCGTTTATGGTGGGGCAGGGGAAGCACAGATACGCAGTATTTT. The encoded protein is CASSSRLWWGRGSTDTQYF.

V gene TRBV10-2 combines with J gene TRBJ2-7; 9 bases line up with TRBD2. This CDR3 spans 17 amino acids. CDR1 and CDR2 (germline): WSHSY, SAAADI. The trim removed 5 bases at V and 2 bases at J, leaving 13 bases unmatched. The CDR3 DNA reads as TGCGCCAGCAGTACGATAGCTAGGACTAGCGTTCCCTACGAGCAGTACTTC. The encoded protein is CASSTIARTSVPYEQYF.

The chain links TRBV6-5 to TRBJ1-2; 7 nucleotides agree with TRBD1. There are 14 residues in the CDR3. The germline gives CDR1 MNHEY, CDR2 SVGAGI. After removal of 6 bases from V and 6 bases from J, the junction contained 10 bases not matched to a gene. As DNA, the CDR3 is TGTGCCAGCAGATTGACCAGGGGGAGTCATGGCTACACCTTC. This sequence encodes CASRLTRGSHGYTF.

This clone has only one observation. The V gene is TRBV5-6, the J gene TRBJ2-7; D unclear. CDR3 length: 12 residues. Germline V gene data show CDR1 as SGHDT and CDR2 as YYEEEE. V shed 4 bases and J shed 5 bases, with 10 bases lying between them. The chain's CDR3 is CASSAFHHEQYF. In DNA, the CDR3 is TGTGCCAGCAGCGCTTTTCACCACGAGCAGTACTTC.

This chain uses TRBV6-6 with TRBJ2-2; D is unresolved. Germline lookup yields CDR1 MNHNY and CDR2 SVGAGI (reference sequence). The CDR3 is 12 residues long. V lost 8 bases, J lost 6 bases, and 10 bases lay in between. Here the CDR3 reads CASQNEAGELFF. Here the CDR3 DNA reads TGTGCCAGCCAAAACGAGGCCGGGGAGCTGTTTTTT.

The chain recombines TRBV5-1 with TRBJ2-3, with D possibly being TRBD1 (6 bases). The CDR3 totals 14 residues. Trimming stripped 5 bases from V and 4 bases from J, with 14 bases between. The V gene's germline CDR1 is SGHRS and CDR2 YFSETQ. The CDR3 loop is CASRFRGKADTQYF. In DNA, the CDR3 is TGCGCCAGCAGGTTCAGGGGTAAAGCAGATACGCAGTATTTT.

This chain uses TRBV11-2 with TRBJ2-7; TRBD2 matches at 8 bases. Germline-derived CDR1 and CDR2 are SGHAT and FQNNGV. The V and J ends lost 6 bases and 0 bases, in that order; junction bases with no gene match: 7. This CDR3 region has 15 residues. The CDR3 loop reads CASRLLAVSSYEQYF. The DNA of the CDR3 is TGTGCCAGCAGGTTACTAGCGGTGAGCTCCTACGAGCAGTACTTC. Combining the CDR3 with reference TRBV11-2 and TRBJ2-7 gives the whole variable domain EAGVAQSPRYKIIEKRQSVAFWCNPISGHATLYWYQQILGQGPKLLIQFQNNGVVDDSQLPKDRFSAERLKGVDSTLKIQPAKLEDSAVYLCASRLLAVSSYEQYFGPGTRLTVT.

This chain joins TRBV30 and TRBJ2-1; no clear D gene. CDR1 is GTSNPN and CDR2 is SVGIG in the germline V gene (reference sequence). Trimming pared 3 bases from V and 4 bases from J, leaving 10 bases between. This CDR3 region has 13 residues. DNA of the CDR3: TGTGCCTGGAGCCCTTCCAGGTACAATGAGCAGTTCTTC. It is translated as CAWSPSRYNEQFF.

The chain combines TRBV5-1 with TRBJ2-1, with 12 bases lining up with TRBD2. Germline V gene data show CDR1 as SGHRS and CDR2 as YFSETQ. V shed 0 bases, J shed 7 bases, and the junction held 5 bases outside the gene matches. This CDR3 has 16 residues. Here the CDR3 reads CASSLGLAGAGNEQFF. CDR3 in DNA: TGCGCCAGCAGCTTGGGACTAGCGGGAGCCGGAAATGAGCAGTTCTTC.

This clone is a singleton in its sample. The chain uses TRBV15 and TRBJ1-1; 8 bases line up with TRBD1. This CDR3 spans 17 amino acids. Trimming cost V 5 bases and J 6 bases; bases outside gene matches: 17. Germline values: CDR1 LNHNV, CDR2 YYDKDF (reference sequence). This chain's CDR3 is CATSARTGNPGGAEAFF. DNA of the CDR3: TGTGCCACCAGCGCTCGGACAGGGAATCCTGGAGGTGCTGAAGCTTTCTTT.

CDR3 DNA sequence: TGTGCCAGCAGCCAAATTGTGGCGGCCTACAATGAGCAGTTCTTC. Protein: CASSQIVAAYNEQFF. The chain recombines TRBV11-2 with TRBJ2-1, with D uncertain. This CDR3 region has 15 residues. V gave up 5 bases and J gave up 2 bases, with 13 bases separating them. Germline-derived CDR1 and CDR2 are SGHAT and FQNNGV.

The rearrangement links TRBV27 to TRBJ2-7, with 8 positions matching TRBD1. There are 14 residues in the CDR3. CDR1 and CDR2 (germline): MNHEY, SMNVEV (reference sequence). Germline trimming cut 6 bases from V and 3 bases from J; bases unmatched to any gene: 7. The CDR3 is CASRGTGGVYEQYF. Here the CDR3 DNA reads TGTGCCAGCAGGGGAACAGGGGGAGTCTACGAGCAGTACTTC.

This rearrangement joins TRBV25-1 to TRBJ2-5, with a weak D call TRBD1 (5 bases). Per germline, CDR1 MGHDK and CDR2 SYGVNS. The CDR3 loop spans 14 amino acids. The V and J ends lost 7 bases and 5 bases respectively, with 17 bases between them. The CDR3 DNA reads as TGTGCCAGCACAGACTCGCAGGGTTTGGAGACCCAGTACTTC. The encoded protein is CASTDSQGLETQYF.

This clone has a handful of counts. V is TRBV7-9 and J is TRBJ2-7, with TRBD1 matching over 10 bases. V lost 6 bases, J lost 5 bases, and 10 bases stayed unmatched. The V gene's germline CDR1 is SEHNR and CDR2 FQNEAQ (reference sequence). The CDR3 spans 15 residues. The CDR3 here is CASRPPGQGYHEQYF. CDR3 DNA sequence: TGTGCCAGCAGACCGCCGGGACAGGGGTACCACGAGCAGTACTTC.

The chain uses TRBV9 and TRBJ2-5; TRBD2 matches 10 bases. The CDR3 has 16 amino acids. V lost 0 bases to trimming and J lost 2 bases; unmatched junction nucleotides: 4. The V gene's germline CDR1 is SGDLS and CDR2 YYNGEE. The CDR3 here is CASSVASGRDQETQYF. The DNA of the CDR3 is TGTGCCAGCAGCGTAGCCAGCGGGAGGGATCAAGAGACCCAGTACTTC.

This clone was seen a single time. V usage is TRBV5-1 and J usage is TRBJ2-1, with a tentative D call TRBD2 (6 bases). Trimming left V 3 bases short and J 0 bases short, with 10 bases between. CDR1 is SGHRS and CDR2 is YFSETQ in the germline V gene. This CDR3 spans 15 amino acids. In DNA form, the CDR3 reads TGCGCCAGCAGCTGGCCGGGGGTCTCCTACAATGAGCAGTTCTTC. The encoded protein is CASSWPGVSYNEQFF.

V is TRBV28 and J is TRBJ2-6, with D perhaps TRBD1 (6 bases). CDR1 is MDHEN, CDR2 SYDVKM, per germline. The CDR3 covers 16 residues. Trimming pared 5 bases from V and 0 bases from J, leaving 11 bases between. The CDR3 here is CASSPGQSSGANVLTF. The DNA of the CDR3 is TGTGCCAGCAGTCCAGGACAGAGCTCTGGGGCCAACGTCCTGACTTTC. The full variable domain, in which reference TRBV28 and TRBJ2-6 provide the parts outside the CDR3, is DVKVTQSSRYLVKRTGEKVFLECVQDMDHENMFWYRQDPGLGLRLIYFSYDVKMKEKGDIPEGYSVSREKKERFSLILESASTNQTSMYLCASSPGQSSGANVLTFGAGSRLTVL.

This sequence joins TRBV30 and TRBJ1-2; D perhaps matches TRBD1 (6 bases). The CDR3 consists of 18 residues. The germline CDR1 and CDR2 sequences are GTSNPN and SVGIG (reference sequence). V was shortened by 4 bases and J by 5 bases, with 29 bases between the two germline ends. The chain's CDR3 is CAWILPSGPGAVRYGYTF. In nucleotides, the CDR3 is TGTGCCTGGATCCTACCCTCGGGGCCGGGGGCAGTCCGTTATGGCTACACCTTC.

DNA of the CDR3: TGCGCCAGCAGTGAGTCGAAGGGAAACACCATATATTTT. Protein sequence: CASSESKGNTIYF. The chain combines TRBV10-1 with TRBJ1-3; D ambiguous. The germline V gene has CDR1 WNHNN and CDR2 SYGVQD (reference sequence). The length of the CDR3 is 13 residues. The germline V and J ends were trimmed by 0 bases and 4 bases, with 4 bases remaining between them.

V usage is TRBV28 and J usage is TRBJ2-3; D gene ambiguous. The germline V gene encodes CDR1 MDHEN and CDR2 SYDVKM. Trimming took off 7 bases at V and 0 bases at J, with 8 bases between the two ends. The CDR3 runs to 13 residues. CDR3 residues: CASMDLSTDTQYF. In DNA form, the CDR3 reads TGTGCCAGCATGGATCTTAGCACAGATACGCAGTATTTT. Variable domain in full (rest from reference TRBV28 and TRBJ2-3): DVKVTQSSRYLVKRTGEKVFLECVQDMDHENMFWYRQDPGLGLRLIYFSYDVKMKEKGDIPEGYSVSREKKERFSLILESASTNQTSMYLCASMDLSTDTQYFGPGTRLTVL.

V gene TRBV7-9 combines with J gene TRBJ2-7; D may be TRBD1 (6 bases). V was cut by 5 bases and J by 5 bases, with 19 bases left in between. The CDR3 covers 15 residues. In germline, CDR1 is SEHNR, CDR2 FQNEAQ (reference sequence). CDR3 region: CASSPRGFEEHEQYF. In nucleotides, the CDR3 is TGTGCCAGCAGCCCCAGGGGATTCGAGGAGCACGAGCAGTACTTC.

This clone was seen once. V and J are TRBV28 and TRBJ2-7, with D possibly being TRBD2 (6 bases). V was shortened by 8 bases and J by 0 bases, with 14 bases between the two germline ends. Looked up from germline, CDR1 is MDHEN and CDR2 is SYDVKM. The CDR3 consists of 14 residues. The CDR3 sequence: CASGSWTNSYEQYF. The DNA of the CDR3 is TGTGCCAGCGGCTCCTGGACTAACTCCTACGAGCAGTACTTC.

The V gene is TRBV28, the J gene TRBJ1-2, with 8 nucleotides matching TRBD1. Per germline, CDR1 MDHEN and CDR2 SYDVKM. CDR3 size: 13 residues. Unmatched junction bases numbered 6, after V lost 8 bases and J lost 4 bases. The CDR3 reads CASRDRGSYGYTF. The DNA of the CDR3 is TGTGCCAGCCGTGACAGGGGATCCTATGGCTACACCTTC.

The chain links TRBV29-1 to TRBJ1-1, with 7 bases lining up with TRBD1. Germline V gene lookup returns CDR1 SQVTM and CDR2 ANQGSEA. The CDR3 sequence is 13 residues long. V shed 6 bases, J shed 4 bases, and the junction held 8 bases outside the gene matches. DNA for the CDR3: TGCAGCGTCGCGACAGGGTTGGGCACTGAAGCTTTCTTT. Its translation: CSVATGLGTEAFF.